One and the same sample provided the 12 T cell receptor beta chains below, sequenced in a study of blood T cell repertoires in COVID-19. Using immunoSEQ multiplex PCR, the repertoire was profiled, and TCRdb retains in-frame clones only, with some absent. This table has some 200,000 clones, around 86% appearing once. Source material: peripheral blood. The receptors derive from a man older than 75 with acute or convalescent COVID-19.

This chain joins TRBV12-3 or TRBV12-4 and TRBJ1-1, with D uncertain. This CDR3 contains 12 residues. Trimming stripped 8 bases from V and 6 bases from J, with 13 bases between. CDR3 DNA: TGTGCCAGCCTTACGGAACGGGCTGAAGCTTTCTTT. It translates to CASLTERAEAFF.

The V and J genes are TRBV10-3 and TRBJ2-7, with 8 bases that match TRBD1. CDR3 size: 12 residues. Germline trimming cut 10 bases from V and 4 bases from J; bases unmatched to any gene: 6. Germline assignment: CDR1 ENHRY and CDR2 SYGVKD. Written as DNA, the CDR3 is TGTGCCAGCTCAGGGGGCGCGTACGAGCAGTACTTC. Its protein product is CASSGGAYEQYF.

The CDR3 loop reads CAWRDRGNTEAFF. In DNA, the CDR3 is TGTGCCTGGAGAGACAGGGGAAACACTGAAGCTTTCTTT. The chain carries TRBV30 and TRBJ1-1; 8 bases line up with TRBD1. Germline assignment: CDR1 GTSNPN and CDR2 SVGIG (reference sequence). This CDR3 comprises 13 residues. Germline trimming cut 3 bases from V and 2 bases from J; bases unmatched to any gene: 2.

The chain employs TRBV11-2 and TRBJ2-3; 7 nucleotides line up with TRBD2. The length of the CDR3 is 14 residues. J gave up 2 bases and V 7 bases, and 6 bases lay outside the gene matches. The V gene's germline CDR1 is SGHAT and CDR2 FQNNGV. The CDR3 sequence: CASTPAGLTDTQYF. The CDR3 bases are TGTGCCAGCACCCCAGCGGGACTCACAGATACGCAGTATTTT.

This clone was observed a few times. V is TRBV30 and J is TRBJ1-6; 7 bases agree with TRBD1. The trim removed 2 bases at V and 4 bases at J, leaving 2 bases unmatched. The CDR3 has 14 amino acids. Germline lookup yields CDR1 GTSNPN and CDR2 SVGIG (reference sequence). CDR3 bases: TGTGCCTGGAGTCCAGGGGGTTATAATTCACCCCTCCACTTT. Protein: CAWSPGGYNSPLHF.

The rearrangement links TRBV18 to TRBJ1-1, with D unclear. This CDR3 comprises 13 residues. Germline CDR1 reads KGHSH; CDR2 reads LQKENI. V gave up 2 bases and J gave up 1 base, with 5 bases separating them. The CDR3 sequence is CASSPYKNTEAFF. The DNA for the CDR3 is TGTGCCAGCTCACCATATAAGAACACTGAAGCTTTCTTT. The full variable domain, in which reference TRBV18 and TRBJ1-1 provide the parts outside the CDR3, is NAGVMQNPRHLVRRRGQEARLRCSPMKGHSHVYWYRQLPEEGLKFMVYLQKENIIDESGMPKERFSAEFPKEGPSILRIQQVVRGDSAAYFCASSPYKNTEAFFGQGTRLTVV.

This clone appeared a few times. The chain has TRBV9 and TRBJ1-1; D perhaps matches TRBD1 (5 bases). The CDR3 covers 14 residues. V was shortened by 5 bases and J by 1 base, with 12 bases between the two germline ends. CDR1 and CDR2 from the germline V gene are SGDLS and YYNGEE. The CDR3 nucleotides read TGTGCCAGCAGGCCGGGACTGGGGAACACTGAAGCTTTCTTT. It yields the protein CASRPGLGNTEAFF.

The J gene is TRBJ1-1, the V gene TRBV3-1 (or the pseudogene TRBV3-2), with D possibly matching TRBD1 (5 bases). This CDR3 has 15 residues. Germline-derived CDR1 and CDR2 are LGHDT and YNNKEL (reference sequence). Trimming shortened V by 1 base and J by 0 bases, and 9 bases separated the two germline ends. CDR3 nucleotide sequence: TGTGCCAGCAGCCAAGGTCTACAGGTGAACACTGAAGCTTTCTTT. It is translated as CASSQGLQVNTEAFF.

This clone was observed a single time. The chain joins TRBV6-4 to TRBJ2-3; D may be TRBD2 (5 bases). V was trimmed by 4 bases and J by 3 bases, leaving 11 bases between them. CDR3 length: 14 amino acids. Germline V gene data show CDR1 as MRHNA and CDR2 as SNTAGT. DNA for the CDR3: TGTGCCAGCAGTGCCGAGGGTGGGACAGATACGCAGTATTTT. Amino acids: CASSAEGGTDTQYF.

V is TRBV28 and J is TRBJ2-7, with TRBD2 identical over 12 bases. The V gene end was trimmed by 4 bases and the J gene end by 2 bases; junction bases not matched to a gene: 3. The CDR3 spans 15 residues. The germline V gene has CDR1 MDHEN and CDR2 SYDVKM. CDR3 nucleotide sequence: TGTGCCAGCAGTTCGCGACTAGCGGGAGCCTACGAGCAGTACTTC. This encodes CASSSRLAGAYEQYF.

The chain is built from TRBV7-2 and TRBJ1-2, with unresolved D. CDR1 SGHTA and CDR2 FQGNSA come from the germline V gene. Trimming left V 2 bases short and J 0 bases short, with 7 bases between. This CDR3 region has 14 residues. The CDR3 here is CASSLPLANYGYTF. CDR3 in DNA: TGTGCCAGCAGCTTACCGTTAGCTAACTATGGCTACACCTTC.

This clone was recorded a few times. Other DNA sequences in this specimen translate into the identical CDR3. The chain joins TRBV19 to TRBJ2-7; 10 nucleotides align to TRBD2. V lost 1 base and J lost 0; bases outside the gene matches: 0. The CDR3 consists of 15 residues. Germline V lookup: CDR1 LNHDA, CDR2 SQIVND (reference sequence). The CDR3, as DNA: TGTGCCAGTAGTATAGGGACTAGCGGCTCCTACGAGCAGTACTTC. Amino acid sequence: CASSIGTSGSYEQYF.